Listed here are 21 T cell receptor beta chains from one sample, sequenced in a study of blood T cell repertoires in COVID-19. Sequencing was performed with immunoSEQ multiplex PCR; in TCRdb, only in-frame clones are kept and a portion is missing. The data show some 150,000 clones, around four fifths seen once. Sequencing was performed on PBMCs or T cells enriched from blood (not recorded which). These receptors were obtained from a woman in her fifties or sixties who had recovered from COVID-19.

The chain recombines TRBV7-9 with TRBJ1-2; no clear D. This CDR3 has 13 amino acids. The germline CDR1 and CDR2 sequences are SEHNR and FQNEAQ (reference sequence). Trimming cost V 7 bases and J 1 base, with 10 bases left between them. CDR3 coding DNA: TGTGCCAGCACCACCGTCCTTAACTATGGCTACACCTTC. Protein sequence: CASTTVLNYGYTF.

The V call is TRBV7-2, the J call TRBJ2-5; 9 nucleotides align to TRBD2. V gave up 5 bases and J gave up 4 bases; unmatched junction bases: 14. The CDR3 contains 17 residues. CDR1 is SGHTA, CDR2 FQGNSA, per germline. CDR3 region: CASSPLGFLAGLETQYF. CDR3 in DNA: TGTGCCAGCAGCCCGTTGGGTTTCCTAGCGGGGTTAGAGACCCAGTACTTC. Filled out from reference TRBV7-2 and TRBJ2-5, the complete variable domain reads GAGVSQSPSNKVTEKGKDVELRCDPISGHTALYWYRQSLGQGLEFLIYFQGNSAPDKSGLPSDRFSAERTGGSVSTLTIQRTQQEDSAVYLCASSPLGFLAGLETQYFGPGTRLLVL.

The chain is built from TRBV5-1 and TRBJ2-5; weak D call: TRBD2 (6 bases). The germline V gene encodes CDR1 SGHRS and CDR2 YFSETQ. V was clipped by 3 bases and J by 5 bases, with 8 bases between them. The CDR3 consists of 12 residues. CDR3 sequence: CASSWGVETQYF. CDR3 in DNA: TGCGCCAGCAGCTGGGGGGTGGAGACCCAGTACTTC.

The chain has TRBV18 and TRBJ2-1; D is ambiguous. CDR3 length: 14 amino acids. Per the germline V gene, CDR1 is KGHSH and CDR2 is LQKENI. With 2 bases removed from V and 8 bases from J, the gap between germline ends came to 13 bases. CDR3 bases: TGTGCCAGCTCACCAGTAAGCGCGGATGATGAGCAGTTCTTC. Translated: CASSPVSADDEQFF.

The chain employs TRBV6-6 and TRBJ1-2; possibly TRBD1 for D (5 bases). The CDR3 has 15 amino acids. Deletions cut 4 bases from V and 4 bases from J, with 16 bases between. Germline V CDR1 and CDR2: MNHNY, SVGAGI (reference sequence). The chain's CDR3 is CASSWTAPGGYGYTF. CDR3 DNA: TGTGCCAGCAGTTGGACCGCGCCCGGGGGCTATGGCTACACCTTC.

V usage is TRBV5-5 and J usage is TRBJ1-1; D gene unclear. From germline, CDR1 is SGHKS and CDR2 YYEKEE (reference sequence). The CDR3 has 16 amino acids. Trimming shortened V by 5 bases and J by 0 bases, and 17 bases separated the two germline ends. CDR3 loop: CASSYTYPSMNTEAFF. Written as DNA, the CDR3 is TGTGCCAGCAGTTATACTTATCCGTCCATGAACACTGAAGCTTTCTTT.

The genes are TRBV5-1 and TRBJ1-5; tentatively, D is TRBD1 (5 bases). The length of the CDR3 is 13 residues. The ends were cut back, 4 bases at V and 4 bases at J, with 9 bases in the middle. CDR1 and CDR2 from the germline V gene are SGHRS and YFSETQ. The CDR3 DNA reads TGCGCCAGCAGCCCAGGGCCGAATCAGCCCCAGCATTTT. Amino acid sequence: CASSPGPNQPQHF.

The rearrangement uses TRBV30 and TRBJ2-7, with D perhaps TRBD2 (8 bases). This CDR3 comprises 12 residues. The V end lost 2 bases, the J end lost 7 bases, and 12 bases lay between the germline ends. CDR1 and CDR2 (germline): GTSNPN, SVGIG (reference sequence). This CDR3 reads CAWSRGGQEQYV. DNA for the CDR3: TGTGCCTGGAGTCGGGGGGGACAGGAGCAGTACGTC.

The genes are TRBV5-6 and TRBJ2-3; 7 bases agree with TRBD2. The CDR3 has 14 residues. Germline V lookup: CDR1 SGHDT, CDR2 YYEEEE. The V gene end was trimmed by 1 base and the J gene end by 5 bases; junction bases not matched to a gene: 4. CDR3 nucleotides: TGTGCCAGCAGCTTGAGCGGGGTACGAGATACGCAGTATTTT. Amino acids: CASSLSGVRDTQYF.

This chain connects TRBV18 to TRBJ1-5, with D possibly matching TRBD1 (6 bases). The CDR3 has 16 amino acids. V was cut by 2 bases and J by 3 bases, with 14 bases left in between. Germline V lookup: CDR1 KGHSH, CDR2 LQKENI. The CDR3 DNA sequence: TGTGCCAGCTCACCAAGTACAGGGAGGGTCAATCAGCCCCAGCATTTT. Encoded protein: CASSPSTGRVNQPQHF.

This clone was picked up a small number of times. The rearrangement links TRBV28 to TRBJ1-1; D uncertain. This CDR3 contains 12 residues. Trimming removed 3 bases from V and 10 bases from J, with 12 bases in between. Per the germline V gene, CDR1 is MDHEN and CDR2 is SYDVKM. The CDR3 region is CASSLRDMGAFF. Here the CDR3 DNA reads TGTGCCAGCAGTTTGAGAGACATGGGAGCTTTCTTT.

V gene TRBV7-3 combines with J gene TRBJ1-5; D might be TRBD1 (5 bases). This CDR3 region has 14 residues. CDR1 and CDR2 from the germline V gene are SGHTA and FQGTGA. V was trimmed by 5 bases and J by 9 bases, leaving 17 bases between them. The CDR3: CASSPGAGQGPQHF. CDR3 DNA sequence: TGTGCCAGCAGCCCCGGAGCCGGGCAGGGGCCCCAGCATTTT.

The gene calls are TRBV2 and TRBJ1-5; TRBD1 is a possible D gene (6 bases). The CDR3 extends over 15 amino acids. Trimming cost V 3 bases and J 7 bases, with 16 bases left between them. Germline assignment: CDR1 SNHLY and CDR2 FYNNEI. The chain's CDR3 is CASSEGGAGQQPQHF. As DNA, the CDR3 is TGTGCCAGCAGTGAGGGGGGGGCAGGGCAACAGCCCCAGCATTTT.

V usage is TRBV7-2 and J usage is TRBJ1-5; unclear D gene. Trimming stripped 3 bases from V and 9 bases from J, with 15 bases between. The CDR3 spans 14 residues. Looked up from germline, CDR1 is SGHTA and CDR2 is FQGNSA. In DNA, the CDR3 is TGTGCCAGCAGCTTGCAAGCGGGCCCAGGGCCCCAGCATTTT. Encoded protein: CASSLQAGPGPQHF.

The count of this clone is one. This rearrangement joins TRBV18 to TRBJ2-5; D is uncertain. V dropped 4 bases and J dropped 0 bases, with 9 bases sitting between them. Germline V gene lookup returns CDR1 KGHSH and CDR2 LQKENI. The CDR3 spans 14 residues. The CDR3 DNA is TGTGCCAGCTCACGGGCAAGGTACCAAGAGACCCAGTACTTC. Protein sequence: CASSRARYQETQYF. Full variable domain (outside the CDR3, taken from reference TRBV18 and TRBJ2-5): NAGVMQNPRHLVRRRGQEARLRCSPMKGHSHVYWYRQLPEEGLKFMVYLQKENIIDESGMPKERFSAEFPKEGPSILRIQQVVRGDSAAYFCASSRARYQETQYFGPGTRLLVL.

This clone is a singleton in its sample. The chain uses TRBV9 and TRBJ2-2, with 7 nucleotides matching TRBD1. Germline V gene sequence: CDR1 SGDLS, CDR2 YYNGEE. CDR3 size: 17 residues. J was trimmed by 2 bases and V by 0 bases; bases with no gene match: 7. The CDR3 DNA reads TGTGCCAGCAGCGTAGCTTCGACAGGGACAAACACCGGGGAGCTGTTTTTT. This gives the protein CASSVASTGTNTGELFF.

V is TRBV6-1 and J is TRBJ2-7; D perhaps matches TRBD1 (5 bases). With 1 base removed from V and 6 bases from J, the gap between germline ends came to 16 bases. In germline, CDR1 is MNHNS, CDR2 SASEGT. The CDR3 is 15 residues long. In DNA form, the CDR3 reads TGTGCCAGCAGTGAAGTGGGGCAACACTACCCCGAGCAGTACGTC. Translating it yields CASSEVGQHYPEQYV.

This sequence joins TRBV6-5 and TRBJ1-1, with 8 bases matching TRBD1. CDR1 and CDR2 from the germline V gene are MNHEY and SVGAGI. This CDR3 contains 14 residues. V was pared by 5 bases and J by 4 bases, with 6 bases of the junction left unmatched. The CDR3 loop is CASSRRTGSTEAFF. The CDR3 region has the DNA TGTGCCAGCAGTCGCCGGACAGGGTCCACTGAAGCTTTCTTT.

The chain is built from TRBV11-2 and TRBJ2-7; 7 positions match TRBD1. The CDR3 is made up of 13 amino acids. Trimming took 4 bases from V and 5 from J; bases not matched to a gene: 5. The germline V gene has CDR1 SGHAT and CDR2 FQNNGV. DNA of the CDR3: TGTGCCAGCAGCTACAGACAGGGCGACGAGCAGTACGTC. Its protein is CASSYRQGDEQYV.

CDR3 protein: CAISESEGAFQPQHF. DNA of the CDR3: TGTGCCATCAGTGAGTCGGAGGGGGCCTTTCAGCCCCAGCATTTT. V usage is TRBV10-3 and J usage is TRBJ1-5; 7 nucleotides match TRBD1. CDR3 length: 15 residues. The germline gives CDR1 ENHRY, CDR2 SYGVKD. The V gene end was trimmed by 0 bases and the J gene end by 6 bases; junction bases not matched to a gene: 5.

J is TRBJ2-7 and V is TRBV11-2; tentatively, D is TRBD2 (5 bases). In germline, CDR1 is SGHAT, CDR2 FQNNGV. CDR3 length: 14 residues. V dropped 6 bases and J dropped 3 bases, with 15 bases sitting between them. CDR3: CASSAPGTHYEQYV. The CDR3 bases are TGTGCCAGCAGTGCTCCGGGAACGCACTACGAGCAGTACGTC.